These 19 T cell receptor beta chains were sequenced from one sample in a study of blood T cell repertoires in COVID-19. Clones were sequenced by immunoSEQ multiplex PCR, and TCRdb holds only the in-frame ones, with some missing. The table records fewer than 200,000 clones, roughly 80% of them present only once. The sequencing sample was made of peripheral blood. The origin of the receptors is a human donor in a cohort sampled during active COVID-19.

A few counts support this clone. The chain carries TRBV5-1 and TRBJ1-4; possibly TRBD1 for D (6 bases). Germline lookup yields CDR1 SGHRS and CDR2 YFSETQ. Trimming pared 0 bases from V and 6 bases from J, leaving 6 bases between. The CDR3 is made up of 13 amino acids. CDR3 loop: CASSLGTDEKLFF. In DNA form, the CDR3 reads TGCGCCAGCAGCTTGGGGACAGATGAAAAACTGTTTTTT.

The chain combines TRBV5-1 with TRBJ1-1; the match to TRBD1 covers 7 bases. Germline V lookup: CDR1 SGHRS, CDR2 YFSETQ. CDR3 length equals 15 residues. Trimming at V came to 4 bases and at J to 3 bases, leaving 9 bases not matched to a gene. Here the CDR3 DNA reads TGCGCCAGCAGCGAGGCCCCGGGACAGTACACTGAAGCTTTCTTT. Protein: CASSEAPGQYTEAFF.

The chain employs TRBV4-1 and TRBJ2-1, with TRBD1 as a possible D gene (6 bases). V shed 4 bases and J shed 8 bases, with 18 bases lying between them. The CDR3 totals 15 residues. Germline V CDR1 and CDR2: MGHRA, YSYEKL. The CDR3 sequence: CASSPLGQGKDEQFF. In DNA form, the CDR3 reads TGCGCCAGCAGCCCCCTAGGGCAGGGGAAGGATGAGCAGTTCTTC.

This clone was observed many times. V and J are TRBV14 and TRBJ2-7; perhaps TRBD2 as D (5 bases). The CDR3 has 16 amino acids. Germline V gives CDR1 SGHDN, CDR2 FVKESK. V shed 5 bases and J shed 3 bases, with 20 bases lying between them. This CDR3 is CASSDLRAGGIYEQYF. As DNA, the CDR3 is TGTGCCAGCAGCGACCTCCGGGCAGGAGGTATCTACGAGCAGTACTTC.

The chain has TRBV24-1 and TRBJ2-2; D is uncertain. V was shortened by 3 bases and J by 6 bases, with 4 bases between the two germline ends. Germline values: CDR1 KGHDR, CDR2 SFDVKD. The CDR3 length is 12 residues. CDR3: CATSDRSGELFF. The CDR3 DNA reads as TGTGCCACCAGTGATCGGTCCGGGGAGCTGTTTTTT.

The chain combines TRBV18 with TRBJ1-2, with TRBD1 matching 7 bases. The V gene's germline CDR1 is KGHSH and CDR2 LQKENI. V lost 1 base to trimming and J lost 2 bases; unmatched junction nucleotides: 4. This CDR3 has 15 residues. The CDR3 sequence is CASSPQGGVNYGYTF. CDR3 nucleotide sequence: TGTGCCAGCTCACCACAAGGGGGCGTGAACTATGGCTACACCTTC.

The chain carries TRBV3-1 (or the pseudogene TRBV3-2) and TRBJ2-2; D might be TRBD2 (5 bases). V lost 0 bases and J 6 bases, leaving 14 bases between the germline ends. Germline V lookup: CDR1 LGHDT, CDR2 YNNKEL (reference sequence). The CDR3 runs to 16 residues. The CDR3 DNA sequence: TGTGCCAGCAGCCAAGATCGGTTAGCGATTTCCGGGGAGCTGTTTTTT. Protein product: CASSQDRLAISGELFF.

The chain links TRBV5-1 to TRBJ2-5; 8 bases fit TRBD1. Germline V CDR1 and CDR2: SGHRS, YFSETQ. The CDR3 sequence is 15 residues long. V dropped 2 bases and J dropped 5; count of bases not matched to a gene: 8. CDR3 DNA sequence: TGCGCCAGCAGCTTTGACAGGGGTGCGGTGGAGACCCAGTACTTC. As protein: CASSFDRGAVETQYF.

This CDR3 is CASSGGPGTGSGNTIYF. Written as DNA, the CDR3 is TGTGCCAGCAGCGGGGGACCCGGGACAGGCTCTGGAAACACCATATATTTT. The V and J genes are TRBV9 and TRBJ1-3; 8 bases align to TRBD1. The CDR3 loop spans 17 amino acids. After removal of 3 bases from V and 0 bases from J, the junction contained 8 bases not matched to a gene. Germline V gene lookup returns CDR1 SGDLS and CDR2 YYNGEE. Variable domain in full (rest from reference TRBV9 and TRBJ1-3): DSGVTQTPKHLITATGQRVTLRCSPRSGDLSVYWYQQSLDQGLQFLIQYYNGEERAKGNILERFSAQQFPDLHSELNLSSLELGDSALYFCASSGGPGTGSGNTIYFGEGSWLTVV.

V is TRBV5-1 and J is TRBJ2-2, with D unclear. The germline V gene encodes CDR1 SGHRS and CDR2 YFSETQ. The length of the CDR3 is 15 residues. Trimming removed 3 bases from V and 0 bases from J, with 9 bases in between. The CDR3 spells CASSWAITNTGELFF. The CDR3 coding sequence is TGCGCCAGCAGCTGGGCGATTACGAACACCGGGGAGCTGTTTTTT.

V usage is TRBV5-1 and J usage is TRBJ2-2, with 8 bases fitting TRBD2. Germline values: CDR1 SGHRS, CDR2 YFSETQ. There are 17 residues in the CDR3. The V and J ends lost 0 bases and 3 bases, in that order; junction bases with no gene match: 7. The CDR3 DNA is TGCGCCAGCAGCTTGGCCCCCCAGCGGGGGTACACCGGGGAGCTGTTTTTT. Its protein product is CASSLAPQRGYTGELFF. The whole variable domain, filled in from reference TRBV5-1 and TRBJ2-2, reads KAGVTQTPRYLIKTRGQQVTLSCSPISGHRSVSWYQQTPGQGLQFLFEYFSETQRNKGNFPGRFSGRQFSNSRSEMNVSTLELGDSALYLCASSLAPQRGYTGELFFGEGSRLTVL.

V usage is TRBV3-1 (or the pseudogene TRBV3-2) and J usage is TRBJ1-3; D possibly corresponds to TRBD1 (6 bases). Trimming left V 4 bases short and J 0 bases short, with 10 bases between. The CDR3 runs 15 residues. Germline V gene sequence: CDR1 LGHDT, CDR2 YNNKEL (reference sequence). This chain's CDR3 is CASSPTGGSGNTIYF. The CDR3 DNA reads as TGTGCCAGCAGCCCGACAGGAGGCTCTGGAAACACCATATATTTT.

CDR3 amino acids: CASSTWTIQPQHF. CDR3 sequence (DNA): TGTGCCAGCAGCACGTGGACTATTCAGCCCCAGCATTTT. V is TRBV5-6 and J is TRBJ1-5; D is uncertain. Germline V lookup: CDR1 SGHDT, CDR2 YYEEEE. CDR3 length equals 13 residues. Trimming shortened V by 4 bases and J by 6 bases, and 11 bases separated the two germline ends.

The V gene is TRBV3-1 (or the pseudogene TRBV3-2), the J gene TRBJ1-1; tentative D call: TRBD1 (5 bases). This CDR3 has 12 amino acids. Germline V gives CDR1 LGHDT, CDR2 YNNKEL (reference sequence). V lost 0 bases to trimming and J lost 8 bases, with 7 bases between them. The CDR3 DNA reads TGTGCCAGCAGCCAAGATAGGACAGAAGCTTTCTTT. As protein: CASSQDRTEAFF.

The chain has TRBV2 and TRBJ2-5; a possible D gene is TRBD1 (6 bases). V dropped 2 bases and J dropped 2 bases, with 15 bases sitting between them. In germline, CDR1 is SNHLY, CDR2 FYNNEI. The CDR3 contains 16 residues. This CDR3 is CASSERWGRVQETQYF. The CDR3 DNA reads as TGTGCCAGCAGTGAACGCTGGGGGCGTGTACAAGAGACCCAGTACTTC.

The chain uses TRBV7-8 and TRBJ2-1; 8 nucleotides match TRBD2. The CDR3 consists of 18 residues. V gave up 1 base and J gave up 1 base; unmatched junction bases: 9. Germline CDR1 SGHVS, CDR2 FQNEAQ. The CDR3 loop reads CASSLVAGLAGSYNEQFF. DNA of the CDR3: TGTGCCAGCAGCTTAGTAGCTGGGTTAGCGGGGTCCTACAATGAGCAGTTCTTC.

V usage is TRBV24-1 and J usage is TRBJ2-1; TRBD1 is a possible D gene (6 bases). Per the germline V gene, CDR1 is KGHDR and CDR2 is SFDVKD. There are 13 residues in the CDR3. V lost 4 bases, J lost 5 bases, and 8 bases lay in between. CDR3 bases: TGTGCCACCAGTGAAACAGGGAACAATGAGCAGTTCTTC. Translating gives CATSETGNNEQFF.

V and J are TRBV7-9 and TRBJ2-3, with TRBD1 matching over 8 bases. V gave up 7 bases and J gave up 1 base; unmatched junction bases: 4. Germline V gene sequence: CDR1 SEHNR, CDR2 FQNEAQ (reference sequence). This CDR3 has 14 residues. The CDR3 DNA reads TGTGCCAGCATGGTACAGGGGGGCACAGATACGCAGTATTTT. Protein: CASMVQGGTDTQYF.

The V gene is TRBV18, the J gene TRBJ2-6; 7 bases align to TRBD2. The trim removed 3 bases at V and 2 bases at J, leaving 7 bases unmatched. CDR3 length: 17 amino acids. Looked up from germline, CDR1 is KGHSH and CDR2 is LQKENI. CDR3 coding DNA: TGTGCCAGCTCACCTCAGGGAGGGACGCCTGGGGCCAACGTCCTGACTTTC. Translation: CASSPQGGTPGANVLTF.